Following are 29 T cell receptor beta chains from one sample sequenced in a study of cytomegalovirus exposure and HLA in healthy donors. The PCR ran on 60 Vbeta and 13 Jbeta primers. Profiling relied on immunoSEQ multiplex PCR, and the TCRdb table lists in-frame clones only, not all of them. Of around 70,000 clones in the sample, 70% to 90% were seen once. The sequencing sample was made of PBMCs. The receptors derive from a human donor in good health.

This chain links TRBV5-5 with TRBJ1-4; D is unclear. CDR1 is SGHKS and CDR2 is YYEKEE in the germline V gene (reference sequence). V was clipped by 0 bases and J by 8 bases, with 20 bases between them. This CDR3 has 17 residues. The CDR3 is CASSLVEASPLGEKLFF. The CDR3 nucleotides are TGTGCCAGCAGCTTGGTGGAGGCCAGCCCCCTAGGGGAAAAACTGTTTTTT.

A note on this clone: The junction departs from the called germline gene at one end, perhaps through a read error. This chain links TRBV7-9 with TRBJ1-2, with 9 nucleotides matching TRBD1. The CDR3 loop spans 16 amino acids. The V gene's germline CDR1 is SEHNR and CDR2 FQNEAQ (reference sequence). CDR3 amino acids: CSSIQDRGLANYGYTF. CDR3 in DNA: TGTTCCAGCATACAGGACAGGGGATTAGCTAACTATGGCTACACCTTC.

In DNA form, the CDR3 reads TGTGCCAGCAGTTCACACAGGGGGACACGAGGGCGGGAGCTGTTTTTT. Protein: CASSSHRGTRGRELFF. The chain links TRBV27 to TRBJ2-2; 8 positions match TRBD1. Unmatched junction bases numbered 13, after V lost 4 bases and J lost 9 bases. The germline gives CDR1 MNHEY, CDR2 SMNVEV (reference sequence). This CDR3 comprises 16 residues.

The gene calls are TRBV6-1 and TRBJ2-7; D might be TRBD1 (5 bases). The CDR3 is 13 amino acids. Trimming removed 6 bases at V and 2 bases at J, with 11 bases between. CDR1 is MNHNS, CDR2 SASEGT, per germline. CDR3 sequence reads: CASRGAGTYEQYF. The CDR3 DNA sequence: TGTGCCAGCAGAGGGGCAGGGACCTACGAGCAGTACTTC.

This chain uses TRBV10-3 with TRBJ2-1, with 12 bases matching TRBD2. The V and J ends lost 2 bases and 8 bases, in that order; junction bases with no gene match: 4. This CDR3 has 15 amino acids. Germline V CDR1 and CDR2: ENHRY, SYGVKD. Written as DNA, the CDR3 is TGTGCCATCAGTGAGCGACTAGCGGGGGAGGATGAGCAGTTCTTC. Amino acids: CAISERLAGEDEQFF.

This clone was seen more than once but under ten times. The V gene is TRBV7-6, the J gene TRBJ1-6; 7 nucleotides match TRBD1. With V trimmed by 5 bases and J by 5 bases, 3 bases remained unmatched. The germline gives CDR1 SGHVS, CDR2 FNYEAQ. The CDR3 covers 14 residues. CDR3 in amino acids: CASSPGQNNSPLHF. The CDR3 DNA reads as TGTGCCAGCAGCCCGGGACAGAATAATTCACCCCTCCACTTT.

The chain couples TRBV5-4 to TRBJ2-2; D gene uncertain. The V end was cut by 5 bases, the J end by 6 bases, with 23 bases between. The germline V gene has CDR1 SGHNT and CDR2 YYREEE (reference sequence). The CDR3 covers 17 residues. The CDR3 loop reads CASSYRLVPPLAGELFF. Written as DNA, the CDR3 is TGTGCCAGCAGTTACCGACTCGTCCCCCCCCTCGCCGGGGAGCTGTTTTTT. Based on the CDR3 plus reference TRBV5-4 and TRBJ2-2, the full variable domain is ETGVTQSPTHLIKTRGQQVTLRCSSQSGHNTVSWYQQALGQGPQFIFQYYREEENGRGNFPPRFSGLQFPNYSSELNVNALELDDSALYLCASSYRLVPPLAGELFFGEGSRLTVL.

This clone showed up just a few times. The chain couples TRBV6-6 to TRBJ1-1, with D maybe TRBD1 (6 bases). Germline values: CDR1 MNHNY, CDR2 SVGAGI (reference sequence). The CDR3 consists of 14 residues. V was clipped by 6 bases and J by 6 bases, with 17 bases between them. CDR3 sequence reads: CASSPLGGRAEAFF. The CDR3 region has the DNA TGTGCCAGCAGCCCTTTAGGGGGACGGGCTGAAGCTTTCTTT.

The chain employs TRBV9 and TRBJ1-2, with 7 bases matching TRBD1. V was pared by 4 bases and J by 4 bases, with 22 bases of the junction left unmatched. The CDR3 consists of 19 residues. Germline V gives CDR1 SGDLS, CDR2 YYNGEE. In DNA, the CDR3 is TGTGCCAGCAGCCCCCCCTCCCTACAGGGGACGGGCCTAGGCTATGGCTACACCTTC. Translating gives CASSPPSLQGTGLGYGYTF.

This clone was counted between two and nine times. The gene calls are TRBV19 and TRBJ2-2; TRBD1 matches at 9 bases. The junction had 6 bases not matched to a gene; V was cut back by 5 bases and J by 5 bases. The CDR3 sequence is 15 residues long. Germline V gene sequence: CDR1 LNHDA, CDR2 SQIVND (reference sequence). CDR3 nucleotides: TGTGCCAGTAGTGTACAGGGGGCGCGGACCGGGGAGCTGTTTTTT. It encodes CASSVQGARTGELFF.

This rearrangement joins TRBV28 to TRBJ1-2, with D possibly matching TRBD1 (6 bases). Between the trimmed V and J ends, which lost 8 bases and 8 bases, there was a span of 15 bases. This CDR3 has 12 residues. Germline V gene sequence: CDR1 MDHEN, CDR2 SYDVKM. CDR3 DNA: TGTGCCAGCGGTGCAGGGGTGGGAGGCTACACCTTC. Translating gives CASGAGVGGYTF.

Concerning this clone itself: This sample includes further DNA sequences coding for the same CDR3. V gene TRBV9 combines with J gene TRBJ2-7, with D possibly matching TRBD1 (6 bases). This CDR3 has 14 amino acids. The V gene's germline CDR1 is SGDLS and CDR2 YYNGEE. The V end lost 0 bases, the J end lost 4 bases, and 11 bases lay between the germline ends. The CDR3 loop is CASSVAWGQYEQYF. As DNA, the CDR3 is TGTGCCAGCAGCGTAGCATGGGGGCAGTACGAGCAGTACTTC.

The rearrangement links TRBV6-5 to TRBJ1-1; 7 nucleotides agree with TRBD1. This CDR3 is 13 amino acids long. Germline V gene sequence: CDR1 MNHEY, CDR2 SVGAGI. V was pared by 6 bases and J by 4 bases, with 5 bases of the junction left unmatched. For the CDR3, the DNA is TGTGCCAGCAGAGATTCAGGGGGCACTGAAGCTTTCTTT. Translating gives CASRDSGGTEAFF.

This chain links TRBV7-3 with TRBJ1-2, with D possibly matching TRBD1 (5 bases). Trimming left V 0 bases short and J 4 bases short, with 15 bases between. The CDR3 has 16 residues. Germline V gene data show CDR1 as SGHTA and CDR2 as FQGTGA. CDR3 DNA sequence: TGTGCCAGCAGCTTAACTTCCGTCCGGGGGGGCTATGGCTACACCTTC. Protein: CASSLTSVRGGYGYTF.

This chain connects TRBV5-1 to TRBJ1-1, with 10 bases fitting TRBD1. Germline values: CDR1 SGHRS, CDR2 YFSETQ. After removal of 0 bases from V and 8 bases from J, the junction contained 7 bases not matched to a gene. CDR3 length: 15 amino acids. CDR3 loop: CASSLEGQGTGEAFF. CDR3 bases: TGCGCCAGCAGCTTGGAGGGACAGGGGACAGGGGAAGCTTTCTTT.

The V and J genes are TRBV30 and TRBJ1-1; a weak D match, TRBD1 (6 bases). Trimming cost V 3 bases and J 6 bases, with 20 bases left between them. CDR1 and CDR2 from the germline V gene are GTSNPN and SVGIG (reference sequence). CDR3 length: 15 amino acids. The DNA of the CDR3 is TGTGCCTGGAGCCGTATGAGGGGGGGGTCCGCTGAAGCTTTCTTT. Translated: CAWSRMRGGSAEAFF.

The sample holds one count of this clone. The chain combines TRBV4-1 with TRBJ2-7, with 7 bases that match TRBD1. The CDR3 consists of 16 residues. Trimming took 0 bases from V and 2 from J; bases not matched to a gene: 7. Germline CDR1 reads MGHRA; CDR2 reads YSYEKL. CDR3 sequence reads: CASSQDHPGGTYEQYF. Here the CDR3 DNA reads TGCGCCAGCAGCCAAGATCACCCAGGGGGAACCTACGAGCAGTACTTC.

This chain joins TRBV12-1 and TRBJ2-2; the table names TRBD1, a call not compared with the DNA. TRBV12-1 is described as a pseudogene. The CDR3 covers 15 residues. The DNA for the CDR3 is TGTGCCAGCAGCTGCCGACAGGGCGTCACCGGGGAGCTGTTTTTT. Translated: CASSCRQGVTGELFF.

The V and J genes are TRBV7-8 and TRBJ2-3; TRBD1 matches 9 bases. The CDR3 spans 16 residues. Unmatched junction bases numbered 10, after V lost 5 bases and J lost 4 bases. The V gene's germline CDR1 is SGHVS and CDR2 FQNEAQ. In nucleotides, the CDR3 is TGTGCCAGCAGCCCCTACCCGACAGGGGGGTCAGATACGCAGTATTTT. Its protein product is CASSPYPTGGSDTQYF.

This chain joins TRBV2 and TRBJ1-2; D may be TRBD1 (5 bases). The CDR3 is made up of 15 amino acids. V lost 3 bases, J lost 5 bases, and 16 bases lay in between. Germline CDR1 SNHLY, CDR2 FYNNEI. The CDR3 sequence: CASSDADARGYGYTF. The CDR3 bases are TGTGCCAGCAGTGATGCGGACGCCCGGGGGTATGGCTACACCTTC.

V is TRBV2 and J is TRBJ2-2; a weak D match, TRBD2 (6 bases). Germline CDR1 reads SNHLY; CDR2 reads FYNNEI. This CDR3 is built from 15 residues. V shed 1 base and J shed 1 base, with 7 bases lying between them. The CDR3 coding sequence is TGTGCCAGCAGTGAAGTCGGGGGGAACACCGGGGAGCTGTTTTTT. It translates to CASSEVGGNTGELFF.

The genes are TRBV6-5 and TRBJ2-5, with 11 bases identical to TRBD1. CDR1 is MNHEY and CDR2 is SVGAGI in the germline V gene. The CDR3 spans 15 residues. The V gene end was trimmed by 5 bases and the J gene end by 5 bases; junction bases not matched to a gene: 7. In nucleotides, the CDR3 is TGTGCCAGCAGTCCGGACAGGGGGCCTCGTGAGACCCAGTACTTC. Its protein product is CASSPDRGPRETQYF.

V is TRBV18 and J is TRBJ1-1, with D possibly matching TRBD1 (6 bases). The CDR3 sequence is 14 residues long. CDR1 and CDR2 (germline): KGHSH, LQKENI. With 5 bases removed from V and 12 bases from J, the gap between germline ends came to 22 bases. CDR3 coding DNA: TGTGCCAGCTCATCCACGGAGGGAGGGGGGACGACTTTCTTT. Translated: CASSSTEGGGTTFF.

The chain couples TRBV27 to TRBJ2-2; D perhaps matches TRBD1 (6 bases). The CDR3 has 16 residues. V was pared by 3 bases and J by 3 bases, with 14 bases between. Germline CDR1 and CDR2: MNHEY and SMNVEV (reference sequence). The CDR3 sequence is CASSFIRGSDTGELFF. The CDR3 DNA follows: TGTGCCAGCAGTTTTATAAGGGGGTCGGACACCGGGGAGCTGTTTTTT.

The rearrangement uses TRBV19 and TRBJ2-5; 8 nucleotides agree with TRBD1. CDR3 size: 12 residues. Germline CDR1 reads LNHDA; CDR2 reads SQIVND (reference sequence). V was pared by 7 bases and J by 5 bases, with 3 bases of the junction left unmatched. CDR3: CASTTGEETQYF. The CDR3 nucleotides read TGTGCCAGTACGACAGGGGAGGAGACCCAGTACTTC.

J is TRBJ2-5 and V is TRBV2; the match to TRBD1 covers 9 bases. The CDR3 totals 14 residues. The trim removed 7 bases at V and 4 bases at J, leaving 7 bases unmatched. Germline V lookup: CDR1 SNHLY, CDR2 FYNNEI. CDR3 coding DNA: TGTGCCAGCAAAGTACAGGGGGCCCGAGAGACCCAGTACTTC. Its translation: CASKVQGARETQYF.

This rearrangement joins TRBV11-3 to TRBJ2-3; D is ambiguous. The germline gives CDR1 SGHNT, CDR2 YENEEA. Trimming removed 1 base at V and 3 bases at J, with 8 bases between. This CDR3 has 14 amino acids. The CDR3 loop is CASSLGRSTDTQYF. The CDR3 DNA follows: TGTGCCAGCAGCTTAGGTCGGAGTACAGATACGCAGTATTTT.

The J gene is TRBJ2-5, the V gene TRBV25-1; TRBD2 aligns across 12 bases. Germline CDR1 is MGHDK and CDR2 is SYGVNS. V was clipped by 1 base and J by 5 bases; unmatched bases: 5. This CDR3 contains 16 residues. The DNA of the CDR3 is TGTGCCAGCAGTGAATCGGGACTAGCGGGCGAGGAGACCCAGTACTTC. Its translation is CASSESGLAGEETQYF.

V usage is TRBV6-5 and J usage is TRBJ1-1, with a tentative D call TRBD1 (6 bases). This CDR3 spans 15 amino acids. With 5 bases removed from V and 4 bases from J, the gap between germline ends came to 17 bases. Per the germline V gene, CDR1 is MNHEY and CDR2 is SVGAGI. The CDR3 is CASSRARGAGTEAFF. DNA of the CDR3: TGTGCCAGCAGTCGCGCCCGGGGGGCGGGCACTGAAGCTTTCTTT.